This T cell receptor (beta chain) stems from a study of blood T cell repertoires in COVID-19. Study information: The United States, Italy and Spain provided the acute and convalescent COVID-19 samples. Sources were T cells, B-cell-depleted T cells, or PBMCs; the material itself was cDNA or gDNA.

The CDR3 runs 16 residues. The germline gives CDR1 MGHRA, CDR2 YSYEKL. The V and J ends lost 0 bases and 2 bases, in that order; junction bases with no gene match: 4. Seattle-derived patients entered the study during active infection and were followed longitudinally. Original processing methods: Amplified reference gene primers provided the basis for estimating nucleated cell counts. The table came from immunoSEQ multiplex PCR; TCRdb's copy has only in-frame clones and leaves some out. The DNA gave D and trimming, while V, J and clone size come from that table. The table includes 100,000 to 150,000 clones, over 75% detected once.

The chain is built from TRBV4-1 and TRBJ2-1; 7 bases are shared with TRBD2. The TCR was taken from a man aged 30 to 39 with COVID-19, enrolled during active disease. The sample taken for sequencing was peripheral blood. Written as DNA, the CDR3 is TGCGCCAGCAGCCAAGATCTAGCGGACGCCTACAATGAGCAGTTCTTC. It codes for CASSQDLADAYNEQFF.